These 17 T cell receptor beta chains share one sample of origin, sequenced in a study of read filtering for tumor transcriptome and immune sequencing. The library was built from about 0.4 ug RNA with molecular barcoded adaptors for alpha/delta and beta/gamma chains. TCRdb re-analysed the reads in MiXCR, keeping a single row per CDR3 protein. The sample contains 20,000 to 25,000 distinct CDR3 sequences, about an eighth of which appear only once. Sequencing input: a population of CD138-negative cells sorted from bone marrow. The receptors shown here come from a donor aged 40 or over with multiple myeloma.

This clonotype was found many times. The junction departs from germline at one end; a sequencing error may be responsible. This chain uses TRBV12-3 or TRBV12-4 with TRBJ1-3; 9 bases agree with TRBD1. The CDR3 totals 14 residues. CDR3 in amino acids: CASSPGQGQGVESF. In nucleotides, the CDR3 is TGTGCCAGCAGCCCAGGACAGGGGCAAGGGGTGGAATCCTTT.

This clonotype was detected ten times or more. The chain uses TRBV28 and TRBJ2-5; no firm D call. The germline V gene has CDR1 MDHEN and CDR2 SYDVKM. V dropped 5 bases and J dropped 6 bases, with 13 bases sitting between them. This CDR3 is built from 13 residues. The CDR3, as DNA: TGTGCCAGCAGTAGGTCCAAAGGGCAGACCCAGTACTTC. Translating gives CASSRSKGQTQYF.

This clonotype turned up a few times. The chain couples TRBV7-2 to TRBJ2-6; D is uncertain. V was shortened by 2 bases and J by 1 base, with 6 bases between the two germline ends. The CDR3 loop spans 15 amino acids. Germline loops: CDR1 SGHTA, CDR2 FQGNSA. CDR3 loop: CASSLYLSGANVLTF. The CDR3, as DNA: TGTGCCAGCAGCTTATATCTGTCTGGGGCCAACGTCCTGACTTTC.

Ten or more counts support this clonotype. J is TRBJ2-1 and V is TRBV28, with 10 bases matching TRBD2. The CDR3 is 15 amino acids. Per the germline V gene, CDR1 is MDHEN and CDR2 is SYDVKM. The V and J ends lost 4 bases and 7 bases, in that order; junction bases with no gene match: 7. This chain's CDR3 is CASSSGLAWENEQFF. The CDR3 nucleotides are TGTGCCAGCAGTTCGGGACTAGCGTGGGAAAATGAGCAGTTCTTC.

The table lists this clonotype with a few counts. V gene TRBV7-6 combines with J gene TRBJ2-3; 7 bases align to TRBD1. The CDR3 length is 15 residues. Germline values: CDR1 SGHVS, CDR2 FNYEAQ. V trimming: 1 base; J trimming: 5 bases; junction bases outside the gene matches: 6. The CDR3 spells CASSLGTDREDTQYF. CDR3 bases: TGTGCCAGCAGCTTAGGGACAGACAGGGAAGATACGCAGTATTTT.

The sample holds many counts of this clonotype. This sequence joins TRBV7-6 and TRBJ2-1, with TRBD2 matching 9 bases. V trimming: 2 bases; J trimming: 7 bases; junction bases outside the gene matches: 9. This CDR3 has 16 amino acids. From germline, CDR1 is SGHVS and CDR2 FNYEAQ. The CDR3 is CASSLNSAGGHNEQFF. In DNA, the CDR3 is TGTGCCAGCAGCTTAAATTCGGCGGGAGGGCATAATGAGCAGTTCTTC. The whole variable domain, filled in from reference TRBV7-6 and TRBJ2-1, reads GAGVSQSPRYKVTKRGQDVALRCDPISGHVSLYWYRQALGQGPEFLTYFNYEAQQDKSGLPNDRFSAERPEGSISTLTIQRTEQRDSAMYRCASSLNSAGGHNEQFFGPGTRLTVL.

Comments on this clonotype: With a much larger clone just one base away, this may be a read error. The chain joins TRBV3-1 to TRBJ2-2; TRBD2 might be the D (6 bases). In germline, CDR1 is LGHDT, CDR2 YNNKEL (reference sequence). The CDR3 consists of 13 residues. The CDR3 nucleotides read TGTGCCAGCAGCCAAGGCGGGATCGGGGAGCTGTCTTTT. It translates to CASSQGGIGELSF.

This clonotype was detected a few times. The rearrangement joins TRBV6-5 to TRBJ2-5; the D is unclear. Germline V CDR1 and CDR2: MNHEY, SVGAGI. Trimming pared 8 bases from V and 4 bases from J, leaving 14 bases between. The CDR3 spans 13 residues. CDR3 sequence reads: CASPKVRGETQYF. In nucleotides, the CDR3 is TGTGCCAGCCCTAAGGTGCGAGGAGAGACCCAGTACTTC.

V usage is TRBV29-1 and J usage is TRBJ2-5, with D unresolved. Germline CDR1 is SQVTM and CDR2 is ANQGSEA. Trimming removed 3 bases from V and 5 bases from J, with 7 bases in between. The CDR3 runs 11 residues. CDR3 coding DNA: TGCAGCGTTGACAGGTCGGAGACCCAGTACTTC. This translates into CSVDRSETQYF.

CDR3 nucleotide sequence: TGTGCCAGCAGTCCCTGGGCAGGCTTAAATCAGCCCCAGCATTTT. It codes for CASSPWAGLNQPQHF. V gene TRBV27 combines with J gene TRBJ1-5; no clear D. The germline CDR1 and CDR2 sequences are MNHEY and SMNVEV (reference sequence). This CDR3 region has 15 residues. V was shortened by 5 bases and J by 4 bases, with 15 bases between the two germline ends.

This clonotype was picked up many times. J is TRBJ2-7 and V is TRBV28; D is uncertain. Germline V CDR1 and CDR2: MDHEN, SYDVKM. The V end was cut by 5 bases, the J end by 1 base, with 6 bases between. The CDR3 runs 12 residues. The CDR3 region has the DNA TGTGCCAGCAGTCCAAGGTCCTACGAGCAGTACTTC. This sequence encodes CASSPRSYEQYF.

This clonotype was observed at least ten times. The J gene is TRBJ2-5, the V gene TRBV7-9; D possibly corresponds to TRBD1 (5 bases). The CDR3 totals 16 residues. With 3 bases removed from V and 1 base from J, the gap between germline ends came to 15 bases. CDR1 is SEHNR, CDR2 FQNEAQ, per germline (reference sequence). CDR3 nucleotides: TGTGCCAGCAGCTTCCTAAATCAGGGTTTCCAAGAGACCCAGTACTTC. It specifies CASSFLNQGFQETQYF.

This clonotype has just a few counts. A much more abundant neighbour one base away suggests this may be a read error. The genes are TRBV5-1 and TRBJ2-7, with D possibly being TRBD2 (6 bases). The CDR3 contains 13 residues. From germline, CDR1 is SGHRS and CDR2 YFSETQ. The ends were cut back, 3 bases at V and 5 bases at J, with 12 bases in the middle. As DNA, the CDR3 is TGCGCCAGCAGCTGGGTAGGAGGGGACGAGCAGTACTTC. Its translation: CASSWVGGDEQYF. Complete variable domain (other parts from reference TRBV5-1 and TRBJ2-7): KAGVTQTPRYLIKTRGQQVTLSCSPISGHRSVSWYQQTPGQGLQFLFEYFSETQRNKGNFPGRFSGRQFSNSRSEMNVSTLELGDSALYLCASSWVGGDEQYFGPGTRLTVT.

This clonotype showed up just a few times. The CDR3 DNA sequence: TGCAGCGTTGACAGGGTTGGTGAAGCTTTCTTT. Amino acid sequence: CSVDRVGEAFF. V is TRBV29-1 and J is TRBJ1-1; the D gene is possibly TRBD1 (5 bases). The germline gives CDR1 SQVTM, CDR2 ANQGSEA. V was clipped by 3 bases and J by 7 bases, with 9 bases between them. CDR3 length: 11 amino acids.

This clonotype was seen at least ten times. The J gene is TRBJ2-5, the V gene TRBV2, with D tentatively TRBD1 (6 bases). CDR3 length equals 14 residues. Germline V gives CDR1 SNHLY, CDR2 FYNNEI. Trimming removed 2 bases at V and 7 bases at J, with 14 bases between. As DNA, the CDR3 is TGTGCCAGCAGTGAAATGACAGGTCCCGGGACCCAGTACTTC. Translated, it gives CASSEMTGPGTQYF.

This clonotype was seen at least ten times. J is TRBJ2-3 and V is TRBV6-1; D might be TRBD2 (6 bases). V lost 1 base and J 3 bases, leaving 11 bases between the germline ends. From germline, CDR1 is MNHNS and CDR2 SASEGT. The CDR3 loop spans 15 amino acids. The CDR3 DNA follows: TGTGCCAGCAGTGAAGGCGGGATTCGGACAGATACGCAGTATTTT. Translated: CASSEGGIRTDTQYF.

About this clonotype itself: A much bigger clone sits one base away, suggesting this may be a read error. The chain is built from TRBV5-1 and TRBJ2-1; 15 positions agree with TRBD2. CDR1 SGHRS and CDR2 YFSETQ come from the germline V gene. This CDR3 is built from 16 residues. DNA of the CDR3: TGCGCCAGCAGCCTAGCCGTGGGACTAGCGGGAGGTGAGCAGTTATTC. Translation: CASSLAVGLAGGEQLF.